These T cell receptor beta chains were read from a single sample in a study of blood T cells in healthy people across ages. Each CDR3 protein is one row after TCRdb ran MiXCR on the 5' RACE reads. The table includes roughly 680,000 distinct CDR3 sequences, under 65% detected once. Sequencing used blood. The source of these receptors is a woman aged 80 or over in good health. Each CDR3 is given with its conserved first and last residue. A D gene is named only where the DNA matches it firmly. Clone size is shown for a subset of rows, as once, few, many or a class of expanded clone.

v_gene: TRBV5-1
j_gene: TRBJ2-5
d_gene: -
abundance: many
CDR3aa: CASSYFVMRGRKETQYF
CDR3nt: TGCGCCAGCAGCTACTTCGTGATGCGGGGGCGGAAGGAGACCCAGTACTTC

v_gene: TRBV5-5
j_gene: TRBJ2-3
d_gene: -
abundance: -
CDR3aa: CASSSGWGADTQYF
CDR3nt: TGTGCCAGCAGCAGTGGTTGGGGGGCAGATACGCAGTATTTT

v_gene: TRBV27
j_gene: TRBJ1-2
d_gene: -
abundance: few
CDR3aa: CASSVWVGSGYTF
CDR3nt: TGTGCCAGCAGTGTATGGGTCGGATCTGGCTACACCTTC

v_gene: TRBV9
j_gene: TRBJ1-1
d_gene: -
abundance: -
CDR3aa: CASSPPRPGATEAFF
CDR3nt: TGTGCCAGCAGCCCCCCCCGGCCGGGGGCTACTGAAGCTTTCTTT

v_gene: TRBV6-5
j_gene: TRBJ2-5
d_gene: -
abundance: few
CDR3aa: CASSLGLVQETQYF
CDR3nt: TGTGCCAGTAGCCTGGGGCTAGTCCAAGAGACCCAGTACTTC

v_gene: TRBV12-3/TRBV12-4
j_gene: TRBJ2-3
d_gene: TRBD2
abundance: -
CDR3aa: CASSLLGLAGKDTQYF
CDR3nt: TGTGCCAGCAGTCTGCTGGGACTAGCGGGAAAGGATACGCAGTATTTT

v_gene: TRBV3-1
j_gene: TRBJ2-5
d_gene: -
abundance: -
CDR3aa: CASSQDIWGRETQYF
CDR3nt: TGTGCCAGCAGCCAAGATATCTGGGGCAGAGAGACCCAGTACTTC

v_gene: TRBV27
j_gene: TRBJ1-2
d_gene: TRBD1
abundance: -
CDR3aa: CASGPTGKGYGYTF
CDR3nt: TGTGCCAGCGGCCCGACAGGGAAGGGCTATGGCTACACCTTC

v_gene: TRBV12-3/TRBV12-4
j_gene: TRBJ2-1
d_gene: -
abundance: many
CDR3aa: CASSLGGRIYNEQFF
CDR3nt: TGTGCCAGCAGTTTAGGAGGGAGGATATACAATGAGCAGTTCTTC

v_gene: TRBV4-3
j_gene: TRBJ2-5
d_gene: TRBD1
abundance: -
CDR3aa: CASSQDQRRGETQYF
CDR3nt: TGCGCCAGCAGCCAAGATCAGCGCAGGGGGGAGACCCAGTACTTC

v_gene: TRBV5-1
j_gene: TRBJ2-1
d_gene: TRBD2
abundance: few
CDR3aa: CASSFREVSYNGQFF
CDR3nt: TGCGCCAGCAGCTTTCGGGAGGTCTCCTACAATGGGCAGTTCTTC

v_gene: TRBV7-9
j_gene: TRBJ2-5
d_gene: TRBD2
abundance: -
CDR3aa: CASSLTSGRAANEQYF
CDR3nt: TGTGCCAGCAGCCTAACCAGCGGGAGGGCCGCCAATGAGCAGTACTTC

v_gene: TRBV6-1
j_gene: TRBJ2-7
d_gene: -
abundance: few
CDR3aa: CASSGGPIYGQYF
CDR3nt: TGTGCCAGCAGTGGGGGACCGATCTACGGGCAGTACTTC

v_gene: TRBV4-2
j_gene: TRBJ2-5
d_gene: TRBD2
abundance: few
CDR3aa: CASSQDPSGTDQYF
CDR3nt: TGTGCCAGCAGCCAAGATCCAAGCGGGACTGATCAGTACTTC

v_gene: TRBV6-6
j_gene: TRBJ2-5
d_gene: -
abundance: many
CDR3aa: CASSSTTGGETQYF
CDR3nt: TGTGCCAGCAGCTCTACGACAGGTGGAGAGACCCAGTACTTC

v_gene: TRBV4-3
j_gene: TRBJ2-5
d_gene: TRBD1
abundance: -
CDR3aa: CASSQGEQTGGETQYF
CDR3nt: TGCGCCAGCAGCCAAGGGGAACAAACAGGGGGGGAGACCCAGTACTTC

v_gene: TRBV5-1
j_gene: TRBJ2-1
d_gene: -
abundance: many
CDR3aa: CASMATGPTEQFF
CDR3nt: TGCGCCAGCATGGCGACAGGTCCCACCGAGCAGTTCTTC

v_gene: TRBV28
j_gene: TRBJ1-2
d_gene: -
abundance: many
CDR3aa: CASSLPLHGGRVGDYGYTF
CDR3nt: TGTGCCAGCAGTTTACCCCTACATGGAGGGAGGGTCGGCGACTATGGCTACACCTTC

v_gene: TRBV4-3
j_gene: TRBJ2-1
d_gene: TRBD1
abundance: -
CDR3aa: CASSRFFTEQGGLYNEQFF
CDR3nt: TGCGCCAGCAGCCGATTTTTCACTGAACAGGGGGGCCTTTACAATGAGCAGTTCTTC

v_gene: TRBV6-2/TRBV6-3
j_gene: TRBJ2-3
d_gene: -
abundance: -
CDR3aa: CASSRDGIIDTQYF
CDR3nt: TGTGCCAGCAGCCGGGACGGGATCATAGATACGCAGTATTTT

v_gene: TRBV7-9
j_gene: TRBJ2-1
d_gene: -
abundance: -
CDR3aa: CASSFGSPYNEQFF
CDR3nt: TGTGCCAGCAGCTTCGGGAGCCCATACAATGAGCAGTTCTTC

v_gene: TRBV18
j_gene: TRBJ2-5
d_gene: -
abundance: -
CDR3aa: CASSPLSAPETQYF
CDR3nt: TGTGCCAGCTCACCCCTCTCGGCTCCAGAGACCCAGTACTTC

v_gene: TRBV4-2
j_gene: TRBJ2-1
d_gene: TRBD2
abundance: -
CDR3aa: CASSQASSGSSYNEQFF
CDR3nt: TGTGCCAGCAGCCAAGCCTCTAGCGGCAGCTCCTACAATGAGCAGTTCTTC

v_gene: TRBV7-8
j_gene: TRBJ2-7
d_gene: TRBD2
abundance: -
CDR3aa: CASSSRTSGGYEQYF
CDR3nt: TGTGCCAGCAGCTCTCGGACTAGCGGGGGTTACGAGCAGTACTTC

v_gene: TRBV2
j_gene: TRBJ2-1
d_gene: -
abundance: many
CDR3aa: CASGPGDSYNEQFF
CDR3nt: TGTGCCAGTGGCCCGGGGGACTCCTACAATGAGCAGTTCTTC

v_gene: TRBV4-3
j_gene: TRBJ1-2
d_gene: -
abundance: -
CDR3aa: CASSQDRATIDGYTF
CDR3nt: TGCGCCAGCAGCCAAGATCGGGCAACCATCGATGGCTACACCTTC

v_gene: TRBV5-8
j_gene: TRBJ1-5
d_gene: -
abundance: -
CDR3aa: CASSLIQPQHF
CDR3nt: TGTGCCAGCAGCTTGATTCAGCCCCAGCATTTT

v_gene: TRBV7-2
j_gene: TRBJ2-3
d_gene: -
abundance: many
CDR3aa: CASSYSSGADTQYF
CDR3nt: TGTGCCAGCAGCTACTCGTCAGGGGCAGATACGCAGTATTTT

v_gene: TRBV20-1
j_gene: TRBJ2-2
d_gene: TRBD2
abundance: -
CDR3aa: CSASPGDFGRVPGELFF
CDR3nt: TGCAGTGCTAGCCCGGGGGACTTTGGGAGGGTCCCCGGGGAGCTGTTTTTT

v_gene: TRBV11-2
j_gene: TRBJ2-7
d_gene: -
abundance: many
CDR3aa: CASSLGGPNEQYF
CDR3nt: TGTGCCAGCAGCCTGGGCGGGCCCAACGAGCAGTACTTC